A single sample gave rise to the 27 T cell receptor beta chains below, sequenced in a study of beta chain features in type 1 diabetes. The sequenced template was cDNA made from the entire isolated RNA. TCRdb keeps only in-frame clones here, not all; method: immunoSEQ multiplex PCR. The sample holds 680,000 or so clones, 15% to 19% seen once. Specimen: naive CD4+ T cells from blood. The source is a man aged 18 to 35 in good health.

The J gene is TRBJ1-3, the V gene TRBV28, with TRBD1 as a possible D gene (5 bases). Germline lookup yields CDR1 MDHEN and CDR2 SYDVKM. The CDR3 covers 15 residues. V was clipped by 2 bases and J by 4 bases, with 12 bases between them. The CDR3 DNA follows: TGTGCCAGCAGTTTAGGGGCGGCAGGGGGAAACACCATATATTTT. It translates to CASSLGAAGGNTIYF.

The genes are TRBV4-3 and TRBJ2-7, with D possibly being TRBD1 or TRBD2 (5 bases each). The CDR3 length is 18 residues. CDR1 is LGHNA and CDR2 is YSLEER in the germline V gene. V shed 0 bases and J shed 8 bases, with 26 bases lying between them. CDR3 region: CASSQDLRALGVIFQQYF. The CDR3 DNA follows: TGCGCCAGCAGCCAAGATCTAAGAGCGTTGGGGGTCATTTTTCAGCAGTACTTC.

Only a few counts were recorded for this clone. The gene calls are TRBV4-1 and TRBJ1-5; perhaps TRBD1 as D (6 bases). The CDR3 covers 19 residues. The V gene's germline CDR1 is MGHRA and CDR2 YSYEKL. V was pared by 1 base and J by 0 bases, with 19 bases between. The CDR3 loop is CASSQVGFGQTYSNQPQHF. The CDR3 DNA follows: TGCGCCAGCAGCCAAGTTGGTTTTGGACAGACATATAGCAATCAGCCCCAGCATTTT.

The CDR3 DNA sequence: TGTGCCAGCAGCTTAATCAACTCCTACGAGCAGTACTTC. It yields the protein CASSLINSYEQYF. The chain uses TRBV7-9 and TRBJ2-7; D is uncertain. Germline V CDR1 and CDR2: SEHNR, FQNEAQ (reference sequence). Deletions cut 2 bases from V and 0 bases from J, with 5 bases between. The CDR3 is 13 residues long.

The chain joins TRBV18 to TRBJ2-7, with 10 nucleotides matching TRBD2. The V and J ends lost 3 bases and 3 bases, in that order; junction bases with no gene match: 17. Germline V CDR1 and CDR2: KGHSH, LQKENI. The CDR3 is 19 amino acids. The CDR3: CASSPLASGSQTLYYEQYF. The CDR3, as DNA: TGTGCCAGCTCACCTCTGGCTAGCGGGAGCCAGACCCTATACTACGAGCAGTACTTC.

J is TRBJ2-4 and V is TRBV28; D is unclear. From germline, CDR1 is MDHEN and CDR2 SYDVKM. The CDR3 totals 12 residues. Trimming removed 6 bases from V and 7 bases from J, with 10 bases in between. The CDR3 DNA reads TGTGCCAGCAGCCCCCCGAGGAACATTCAGTACTTC. The encoded protein is CASSPPRNIQYF.

V is TRBV6-1 and J is TRBJ2-5, with a possible D match to TRBD2 (5 bases). Germline V gene sequence: CDR1 MNHNS, CDR2 SASEGT. This CDR3 region has 13 residues. Trimming removed 4 bases at V and 2 bases at J, with 8 bases between. The CDR3 loop is CASSGTGQETQYF. The CDR3 region has the DNA TGTGCCAGCAGTGGGACGGGGCAAGAGACCCAGTACTTC.

This chain connects TRBV5-6 to TRBJ1-3, with 8 bases identical to TRBD1. This CDR3 has 16 amino acids. Losses at the gene ends were 0 bases for V and 3 bases for J; bases not matched to a gene: 5. The germline V gene encodes CDR1 SGHDT and CDR2 YYEEEE. The CDR3 region is CASSLDARGLGNTIYF. Here the CDR3 DNA reads TGTGCCAGCAGCTTGGATGCCAGGGGGCTTGGAAACACCATATATTTT.

Only a few counts were recorded for this clone. The chain carries TRBV30 and TRBJ1-6, with D uncertain. The germline gives CDR1 GTSNPN, CDR2 SVGIG (reference sequence). The V end lost 0 bases, the J end lost 10 bases, and 13 bases lay between the germline ends. The CDR3 sequence is 14 residues long. The CDR3 DNA is TGTGCCTGGAGTGTCATAGTGGCAGGATCACCCCTCCACTTT. Translated: CAWSVIVAGSPLHF.

For this clone: Germline is not matched at one junction end, which may reflect a read error. The gene calls are TRBV10-3 and TRBJ2-4, with D maybe TRBD2 (6 bases). Germline CDR1 and CDR2: ENHRY and SYGVKD. The CDR3 runs 15 residues. CDR3 protein: CALSDVRAGSNIQYF. DNA for the CDR3: TGTGCCCTCAGCGACGTGCGGGCCGGGAGCAACATTCAGTACTTC.

This chain links TRBV10-3 with TRBJ1-2; D is undetermined. V shed 3 bases and J shed 8 bases, with 13 bases lying between them. CDR1 and CDR2 (germline): ENHRY, SYGVKD. The length of the CDR3 is 13 residues. CDR3 sequence reads: CAISDGHLQGYTF. The DNA of the CDR3 is TGTGCCATCAGTGATGGGCATCTGCAGGGCTACACCTTC.

This clone was observed a handful of times. The CDR3 reads CASSQGRVYEQYF. The CDR3, as DNA: TGTGCCAGCAGCCAGGGCAGGGTCTACGAGCAGTACTTC. J is TRBJ2-7 and V is TRBV7-2; weak D call: TRBD1 (5 bases). Trimming left V 5 bases short and J 3 bases short, with 11 bases between. Germline V lookup: CDR1 SGHTA, CDR2 FQGNSA. The CDR3 runs to 13 residues.

V gene TRBV12-5 combines with J gene TRBJ2-2, with TRBD2 identical over 7 bases. The CDR3 runs 18 residues. V was clipped by 1 base and J by 4 bases; unmatched bases: 12. The V gene's germline CDR1 is LGHNT and CDR2 FRNRAP. The CDR3 spells CASGLGHSGLGSTGELFF. CDR3 DNA sequence: TGTGCTAGTGGTTTGGGCCATAGCGGGTTGGGTTCCACCGGGGAGCTGTTTTTT.

This clone was picked up a small number of times. CDR3 protein: CASSLLPGTFYEQYF. The CDR3 DNA follows: TGTGCCAGCAGTTTACTCCCCGGGACGTTCTACGAGCAGTACTTC. The chain combines TRBV27 with TRBJ2-7, with D perhaps given as TRBD1 or TRBD2 (5 bases each). V was trimmed by 2 bases and J by 3 bases, leaving 14 bases between them. CDR3 length equals 15 residues. Germline lookup yields CDR1 MNHEY and CDR2 SMNVEV (reference sequence).

This clone was observed a few times. In DNA form, the CDR3 reads TGCGCCAGCAGCTTGGGGGACGGTGAAAAACTGTTTTTT. Its translation is CASSLGDGEKLFF. The genes are TRBV5-1 and TRBJ1-4; TRBD1 is a possible D gene (5 bases). Per germline, CDR1 SGHRS and CDR2 YFSETQ. The CDR3 extends over 13 amino acids. V was clipped by 0 bases and J by 7 bases, with 7 bases between them.

This clone was recorded a few times. The CDR3 sequence: CASSLALRAAKGHETQYF. DNA of the CDR3: TGTGCCAGCAGCTTAGCGCTAAGGGCAGCCAAGGGACACGAGACCCAGTACTTC. The J gene is TRBJ2-5, the V gene TRBV7-2; D perhaps matches TRBD1 (6 bases). The CDR3 loop spans 18 amino acids. Germline CDR1 and CDR2: SGHTA and FQGNSA. V was clipped by 0 bases and J by 5 bases, with 22 bases between them.

The chain employs TRBV2 and TRBJ1-2; D is uncertain. The CDR3 is 15 amino acids. Deletions cut 1 base from V and 2 bases from J, with 11 bases between. Germline values: CDR1 SNHLY, CDR2 FYNNEI. The chain's CDR3 is CASSEGGRTNYGYTF. The CDR3 DNA is TGTGCCAGCAGTGAAGGCGGCAGGACGAACTATGGCTACACCTTC.

The gene calls are TRBV11-2 and TRBJ2-1; D remains ambiguous. CDR1 is SGHAT and CDR2 is FQNNGV in the germline V gene. The CDR3 runs 17 residues. V gave up 5 bases and J gave up 0 bases, with 17 bases separating them. CDR3: CASSPRGQVRSYNEQFF. CDR3 DNA: TGTGCCAGCAGCCCCCGTGGGCAGGTCCGCTCCTACAATGAGCAGTTCTTC.

V gene TRBV5-1 combines with J gene TRBJ2-5; 9 bases align to TRBD2. Germline assignment: CDR1 SGHRS and CDR2 YFSETQ. J was trimmed by 1 base and V by 0 bases; bases with no gene match: 4. This CDR3 spans 16 amino acids. Written as DNA, the CDR3 is TGCGCCAGCAGCTTGGGTCCTAGCGGGGCCCAAGAGACCCAGTACTTC. It is translated as CASSLGPSGAQETQYF.

The CDR3 coding sequence is TGTGCCACCTTCCCGGGAGGAGCAGGCGGATCACCCCTCCACTTT. Protein: CATFPGGAGGSPLHF. The chain couples TRBV6-5 to TRBJ1-6; D is unresolved. Looked up from germline, CDR1 is MNHEY and CDR2 is SVGAGI. This CDR3 region has 15 residues. The germline V and J ends were trimmed by 10 bases and 10 bases, with 23 bases remaining between them.

This clone was detected only a few times. The DNA of the CDR3 is TGCGCCAGCAGCCAAAGGGGCGCTGGACTAGCGGACAATGAGCAGTTCTTC. Amino acids: CASSQRGAGLADNEQFF. The chain combines TRBV4-1 with TRBJ2-1, with 10 bases matching TRBD2. The CDR3 totals 17 residues. Germline loops: CDR1 MGHRA, CDR2 YSYEKL. Losses at the gene ends were 2 bases for V and 5 bases for J; bases not matched to a gene: 9.

This clone occurred a few times. The chain combines TRBV10-3 with TRBJ2-1; possible D gene TRBD2, 6 bases. Germline V gives CDR1 ENHRY, CDR2 SYGVKD. CDR3 length: 14 amino acids. Trimming shortened V by 6 bases and J by 8 bases, and 17 bases separated the two germline ends. The chain's CDR3 is CAIRGGKAAHEQFF. In nucleotides, the CDR3 is TGTGCCATCAGGGGGGGAAAAGCCGCCCATGAGCAGTTCTTC.

This clone was counted only a few times. V is TRBV7-8 and J is TRBJ2-5, with a weak D call TRBD2 (5 bases). The V end lost 6 bases, the J end lost 0 bases, and 17 bases lay between the germline ends. Germline loops: CDR1 SGHVS, CDR2 FQNEAQ. The CDR3 totals 16 residues. The CDR3 DNA reads TGTGCCAGCAGTACCTCGCGGGTTAGGTACCAAGAGACCCAGTACTTC. Amino acids: CASSTSRVRYQETQYF.

The chain combines TRBV4-3 with TRBJ2-1; a possible D gene is TRBD2 (6 bases). The germline V gene encodes CDR1 LGHNA and CDR2 YSLEER. The CDR3 runs 13 residues. The germline V and J ends were trimmed by 1 base and 10 bases, with 11 bases remaining between them. CDR3 sequence (DNA): TGCGCCAGCAGCCAAGTCGGGGGTGGAGAGCAGTTCTTC. Encoded protein: CASSQVGGGEQFF.

A few counts support this clone. The V gene is TRBV19, the J gene TRBJ1-5; 9 bases match TRBD1. The V gene's germline CDR1 is LNHDA and CDR2 SQIVND (reference sequence). V trimming: 4 bases; J trimming: 5 bases; junction bases outside the gene matches: 12. CDR3 size: 17 residues. The CDR3 sequence: CASSRSQTDRGYQPQHF. The CDR3, as DNA: TGTGCCAGTAGTAGGTCTCAAACGGACAGGGGATATCAGCCCCAGCATTTT.

The sample holds a few counts of this clone. J is TRBJ1-5 and V is TRBV18, with 9 nucleotides matching TRBD1. The junction had 7 bases not matched to a gene; V was cut back by 6 bases and J by 7 bases. The CDR3 is 14 amino acids. Germline V gives CDR1 KGHSH, CDR2 LQKENI. CDR3 sequence reads: CASSPGTGFQPQHF. The CDR3 coding sequence is TGTGCCAGCTCGCCCGGGACAGGGTTCCAGCCCCAGCATTTT. Looking up the rest from reference TRBV18 and TRBJ1-5 gives the full variable domain: NAGVMQNPRHLVRRRGQEARLRCSPMKGHSHVYWYRQLPEEGLKFMVYLQKENIIDESGMPKERFSAEFPKEGPSILRIQQVVRGDSAAYFCASSPGTGFQPQHFGDGTRLSIL.

This clone was detected a few times. The chain combines TRBV7-2 with TRBJ2-1, with a tentative D call TRBD2 (5 bases). The V end lost 2 bases, the J end lost 2 bases, and 19 bases lay between the germline ends. Germline V gene sequence: CDR1 SGHTA, CDR2 FQGNSA. CDR3 length equals 18 residues. Here the CDR3 DNA reads TGTGCCAGCAGCTTACGGGGTTGGGCAGGCGGCGCCTACAATGAGCAGTTCTTC. Translated: CASSLRGWAGGAYNEQFF.